This T cell receptor (beta chain) was sequenced in a study of identical twins. Trimming took 10 bases from V and 1 from J, leaving 15 bases between them. This CDR3 has 14 amino acids. Germline values: CDR1 ENHRY, CDR2 SYGVKD. A single record per CDR3 protein comes from TCRdb applying MiXCR to the 5' RACE reads. The top ten clones hold about an eighth of a sample with some 730,000 distinct CDR3 sequences, approximately 18% of them seen once. This clonotype was seen a few times. The same data also contributed to another study, on T cells expressing NK-cell markers.

This chain joins TRBV10-3 and TRBJ2-3; TRBD2 might be the D (6 bases). The sequenced sample was PBMCs. The sequence was collected from a woman aged 18-30 years in good health. CDR3 loop: CATSAGLRTDTQYF. The CDR3, as DNA: TGTGCCACGTCGGCGGGGCTACGCACAGATACGCAGTATTTT.